Below are 22 T cell receptor beta chains sequenced from a single sample in a study of human T cells and chemical hapten exposure. Each CDR3 protein gets one entry after TCRdb re-called the RACE reads with MiXCR. The table has about 380,000 distinct CDR3 sequences, roughly 4.8% seen once. Time point noted: patch test 1, 2 weeks after DPC sensitization. Treatment meaning: therapeutic diphenylcyclopropenone sensitization with weekly scalp DPC. Specimen: whole blood, collected in connection with sensitization to the hapten diphenylcyclopropenone (DPC). Receptors were obtained from a woman between 50 and 59 years old with alopecia areata. Some clones in this sample may be carry-over from other donors' samples.

This clonotype showed up just a few times. This sequence joins TRBV7-2 and TRBJ2-3; TRBD1 or TRBD2 may be the D gene (5 bases each). From germline, CDR1 is SGHTA and CDR2 FQGNSA. CDR3 length: 18 residues. V lost 1 base and J lost 2, with 19 bases in between. The CDR3 loop is CASSLVGILGRDTDTQYF. CDR3 DNA sequence: TGTGCCAGCAGCTTAGTCGGGATTCTGGGACGGGACACAGATACGCAGTATTTT.

In its sample, this clonotype was seen a few times. CDR3 bases: TGTGCCAGCAGCCTCAAAAGCGGCCGCTCGGGAGATACGCAGTATTTT. This gives the protein CASSLKSGRSGDTQYF. The chain joins TRBV7-3 to TRBJ2-3; D perhaps matches TRBD2 (5 bases). CDR3 length: 16 residues. Trimming took off 5 bases at V and 5 bases at J, with 20 bases between the two ends. Germline CDR1 is SGHTA and CDR2 is FQGTGA.

This clonotype was observed at least ten times. The V and J genes are TRBV20-1 and TRBJ2-3, with D possibly being TRBD2 (6 bases). The CDR3 contains 14 residues. V lost 0 bases and J 4 bases, leaving 11 bases between the germline ends. Per germline, CDR1 DFQATT and CDR2 SNEGSKA (reference sequence). The CDR3 region has the DNA TGCAGTGCTAGAGATCCAGCGGGTGCAGATACGCAGTATTTT. Protein: CSARDPAGADTQYF.

This clonotype was detected ten times or more. The chain couples TRBV28 to TRBJ1-4; the D is unclear. Germline V gene lookup returns CDR1 MDHEN and CDR2 SYDVKM. Between the trimmed V and J ends, which lost 4 bases and 10 bases, there was a span of 16 bases. This CDR3 region has 14 residues. The CDR3 loop is CASSYPGGKGKLFF. CDR3 nucleotides: TGTGCCAGCAGTTATCCAGGCGGAAAAGGAAAACTGTTTTTT.

This sequence joins TRBV12-3 or TRBV12-4 and TRBJ1-6; D uncertain. Trimming removed 5 bases from V and 6 bases from J, with 8 bases in between. The CDR3 consists of 13 residues. CDR3 region: CASSLVTNSPLHF. As DNA, the CDR3 is TGTGCCAGCAGTCTAGTTACTAATTCACCCCTCCACTTT.

This chain joins TRBV14 and TRBJ2-7, with TRBD1 as a possible D gene (6 bases). V lost 4 bases and J lost 6, with 19 bases in between. CDR1 SGHDN and CDR2 FVKESK come from the germline V gene. This CDR3 contains 15 residues. The CDR3 here is CASSLIRGPLGEQYF. The CDR3 bases are TGTGCCAGCAGCCTCATCAGGGGACCACTAGGCGAGCAGTACTTC.

This clonotype was seen a handful of times. The chain links TRBV5-6 to TRBJ2-3, with D perhaps TRBD1 or TRBD2 (5 bases each). This CDR3 has 17 amino acids. Trimming pared 2 bases from V and 7 bases from J, leaving 23 bases between. The V gene's germline CDR1 is SGHDT and CDR2 YYEEEE. This CDR3 is CASSLGTGNAPGYTQYF. The DNA of the CDR3 is TGTGCCAGCAGCTTAGGGACGGGCAATGCCCCCGGGTATACGCAGTATTTT.

This clonotype occurred many times. The V and J genes are TRBV12-3 or TRBV12-4 and TRBJ1-1; D unclear. The CDR3 runs 12 residues. Deletions cut 5 bases from V and 6 bases from J, with 10 bases between. The CDR3, as DNA: TGTGCCAGCAGTGCGGAGGTGGCTGAAGCTTTCTTT. Protein product: CASSAEVAEAFF.

The genes are TRBV3-1 and TRBJ1-4; no firm D call. Per germline, CDR1 LGHDT and CDR2 YNNKEL (reference sequence). The V end was cut by 5 bases, the J end by 0 bases, with 13 bases between. The CDR3 covers 16 residues. CDR3 DNA sequence: TGTGCCAGCAGCTCTCCCCACATAGCAACTAATGAAAAACTGTTTTTT. It codes for CASSSPHIATNEKLFF.

With respect to this clonotype: Being one base from a much bigger clone, this may be a read error. This sequence joins TRBV2 and TRBJ2-7; 7 bases line up with TRBD1. From germline, CDR1 is SNHLY and CDR2 FYNNEI. CDR3 length: 13 residues. V shed 8 bases and J 6 bases; nucleotides not matched to a gene: 10. CDR3 nucleotides: TGTGCCAGCGGGGACAGTGCCCTCCTCGAGCAGTACTTC. As protein: CASGDSALLEQYF.

At least ten counts were recorded for this clonotype. The chain joins TRBV28 to TRBJ1-1; D gene unclear. The CDR3 loop spans 13 amino acids. V dropped 3 bases and J dropped 14 bases, with 19 bases sitting between them. Looked up from germline, CDR1 is MDHEN and CDR2 is SYDVKM. DNA for the CDR3: TGTGCCAGCAGTTTTGTGGGGAATAGAAAGTTGTTCTTT. The encoded protein is CASSFVGNRKLFF.

This clonotype has only a few counts. V and J are TRBV12-3 or TRBV12-4 and TRBJ2-7; D perhaps matches TRBD2 (6 bases). V lost 5 bases and J lost 3, with 29 bases in between. The CDR3 sequence is 19 residues long. CDR3 DNA: TGTGCCAGCAGTCCGGGGGACCCTTGGGGACGGCCGGGAGTCTACGAGCAGTACTTC. Protein product: CASSPGDPWGRPGVYEQYF.

This clonotype was seen only a few times. The V gene is TRBV7-2, the J gene TRBJ1-2, with 7 positions matching TRBD1. The CDR3 sequence is 14 residues long. Trimming at V came to 4 bases and at J to 7 bases, leaving 9 bases not matched to a gene. Germline values: CDR1 SGHTA, CDR2 FQGNSA. The CDR3 is CASSSQGPKIGYTF. The CDR3 nucleotides read TGTGCCAGCAGCTCACAGGGGCCTAAGATTGGCTACACCTTC.

The table lists this clonotype with many counts. The chain uses TRBV20-1 and TRBJ2-3, with D uncertain. V was clipped by 3 bases and J by 0 bases, with 7 bases between them. Per the germline V gene, CDR1 is DFQATT and CDR2 is SNEGSKA (reference sequence). The CDR3 sequence is 13 residues long. CDR3 bases: TGCAGTGCTAGCGGCATGAGCACAGATACGCAGTATTTT. Its protein product is CSASGMSTDTQYF.

At least ten counts were recorded for this clonotype. The gene calls are TRBV13 and TRBJ1-5; D is possibly TRBD1 (5 bases). With 0 bases removed from V and 8 bases from J, the gap between germline ends came to 11 bases. The CDR3 spans 14 residues. The germline V gene encodes CDR1 PRHDT and CDR2 FYEKMQ (reference sequence). CDR3 bases: TGTGCCAGCAGCTTAGGACGGGGGGGGAAGCCCCAGCATTTT. Its protein product is CASSLGRGGKPQHF.

This clonotype occurred many times. The chain combines TRBV6-1 with TRBJ1-5, with D unresolved. Germline values: CDR1 MNHNS, CDR2 SASEGT. Trimming left V 5 bases short and J 2 bases short, with 10 bases between. CDR3 length: 14 residues. CDR3 DNA sequence: TGTGCCAGCAGTTGGGAGAGGGGCAATCAGCCCCAGCATTTT. Translation gives CASSWERGNQPQHF.

This clonotype has at least ten counts. The J gene is TRBJ1-5, the V gene TRBV4-1; D is perhaps TRBD1 (5 bases). Germline values: CDR1 MGHRA, CDR2 YSYEKL. V lost 4 bases to trimming and J lost 3 bases, with 13 bases between them. This CDR3 spans 15 amino acids. CDR3 DNA sequence: TGCGCCAGCAGCCGTTCCGACAGATTCAATCAGCCCCAGCATTTT. Translating it yields CASSRSDRFNQPQHF.

V and J are TRBV30 and TRBJ2-5; 7 nucleotides match TRBD1. The length of the CDR3 is 15 residues. Germline V gene sequence: CDR1 GTSNPN, CDR2 SVGIG (reference sequence). V was clipped by 0 bases and J by 4 bases; unmatched bases: 8. CDR3: CAWSVTGDGGETQYF. The CDR3 DNA sequence: TGTGCCTGGAGTGTCACAGGGGATGGAGGAGAGACCCAGTACTTC.

This clonotype occurred a few times. V gene TRBV28 combines with J gene TRBJ2-1; D gene uncertain. Germline values: CDR1 MDHEN, CDR2 SYDVKM. This CDR3 has 17 residues. Trimming took 2 bases from V and 2 from J, leaving 16 bases between them. CDR3 DNA: TGTGCCAGCAGTTTAAATGCGGCCCCCGTGGCCTACAATGAGCAGTTCTTC. Translating it yields CASSLNAAPVAYNEQFF.

Many counts were recorded for this clonotype. V gene TRBV3-1 combines with J gene TRBJ2-1; either TRBD1 or TRBD2 may fit D (6 bases each). This CDR3 comprises 14 residues. V lost 4 bases and J 7 bases, leaving 14 bases between the germline ends. The germline V gene encodes CDR1 LGHDT and CDR2 YNNKEL (reference sequence). CDR3 DNA: TGTGCCAGCAGCCCCGACGGGGGCGTAAATGAGCAGTTCTTC. It specifies CASSPDGGVNEQFF.

This chain's CDR3 is CAWSFTSGLGLPEAFF. CDR3 nucleotides: TGTGCCTGGAGTTTTACCTCTGGGTTGGGCTTACCTGAAGCTTTCTTT. The chain carries TRBV30 and TRBJ1-1; D is unresolved. V shed 2 bases and J shed 6 bases, with 22 bases lying between them. CDR1 is GTSNPN and CDR2 is SVGIG in the germline V gene (reference sequence). The CDR3 extends over 16 amino acids.

J is TRBJ1-2 and V is TRBV12-3 or TRBV12-4, with 9 bases lining up with TRBD1. The CDR3 sequence is 13 residues long. Trimming cost V 7 bases and J 7 bases; bases outside gene matches: 7. This CDR3 reads CASNPTGGLGYTF. Here the CDR3 DNA reads TGTGCCAGCAACCCGACAGGGGGTCTTGGCTACACCTTC.